The entry below gives a single TCR beta chain sequence along with its context. As yet, its antigen is unknown. From blood CD8+ and CD4+ T cells, the TCR beta chain was sequenced. The V gene lost 4 bases and the J gene lost 4 bases, with 16 bases spanning the gap. Germline V gives CDR1 SQVTM, CDR2 ANQGSEA. The CDR3 spans 14 residues. These data come from a study of CD8 T cells in Susac syndrome. cDNA came from roughly 0.5 to 1 ug RNA primed by random hexamers. TCRdb processed the immunoSEQ multiplex PCR reads anew with MiXCR; each CDR3 protein has one entry. Here the sample spans 74,000 or so distinct CDR3 sequences, roughly 91% being singletons. Overall study findings and caveats: Within Susac syndrome CD4+ T cell repertoires, clonal expansion was not evident.

The sequencing sample was made of CD4+ T cells from PBMCs. The genes are TRBV29-1 and TRBJ2-5; perhaps TRBD2 as D (6 bases). The TCR originated in a human donor with Susac syndrome. This CDR3 reads CSVVFGGTGETQYF. Written as DNA, the CDR3 is TGCAGCGTTGTTTTTGGGGGGACCGGAGAGACCCAGTACTTC.